This TCR beta chain emerged from a study of T-cell memory formation after mild COVID-19. For the study at large: TCR clusters were largely donor specific. Findings of the study overall: There was a balanced CD4/CD8 profile in clones contracting day 15 to 85, and later expanders leaned CD4+. That cross-reactive memory joined was suggested by some responding clones appearing in pre-infection memory.

The ends lost 8 bases at V and 7 bases at J; junction bases unmatched: 11. In germline, CDR1 is MNHEY, CDR2 SVGAGI. The CDR3 runs to 14 residues. Constant-segment primers were used for 5'RACE, and the resulting TCR alpha and TCR beta cDNA libraries carried sample barcodes and UMIs. Via MiXCR, TCRdb re-called the 5' RACE reads, giving one row per CDR3 protein. The sample contains over 300,000 distinct CDR3 sequences, 20% to 25% of which appear only once. A remark on this clonotype: What it recognizes is unknown.

The origin of this receptor is a man younger than 35 who had mild COVID-19 (a few samples of this study predate the infection). Cell type and time point are not known. The rearrangement uses TRBV6-5 and TRBJ2-1; TRBD1 matches 7 bases. The sequenced sample consisted of PBMCs or a T cell subset sorted from them (not recorded which). CDR3 loop: CASSLTGLGNEQFF. CDR3 coding DNA: TGTGCCAGCTCCTTGACAGGGTTAGGAAATGAGCAGTTCTTC.